A selection of T cell receptor beta chains follows, all from one sample in a study of T cells in Graves' hyperthyroidism and ophthalmopathy. Each CDR3 protein gets one entry after TCRdb re-called the multiplex PCR reads with MiXCR. This table holds 620,000 or so distinct CDR3 sequences, roughly 15% found once. Sequenced: blood. These receptors all come from a woman in her fifties or sixties with Graves' ophthalmopathy. CDR3s include the opening cysteine and the closing phenylalanine or tryptophan. The D gene is left open where the match is weak. A row's size may be missing; if present it is once, few, many or a size class.

d_call clone_size j_call v_call cdr3_nt cdr3_aa
TRBD2 few TRBJ2-4 TRBV3-1 TGTGCCAGCAGGCTGACTAGCGGGAGTGGGGCCAAAAACATTCAGTACTTC CASRLTSGSGAKNIQYF
TRBD2 many TRBJ2-7 TRBV10-3 TGTGCCATCAGTGAGCTAGGGACTAGCGGAACCGAGCAGTACTTC CAISELGTSGTEQYF
NA many TRBJ1-3 TRBV30 TGTGCCTGGAGTGTACAGGGAAACACCATATATTTT CAWSVQGNTIYF
NA many TRBJ1-2 TRBV7-9 TGTGCCAGCAGCTTAGCGCGAGGCGGTGGCTACACCTTC CASSLARGGGYTF
NA many TRBJ1-3 TRBV11-2 TGTGCCAGCATGGGGCAAGGAAACACCATATATTTT CASMGQGNTIYF
NA NA TRBJ1-2 TRBV29-1 TGCAGCGTTGAAGGGTCTGGGTTTGGGGAGTTTCAAGGCTACACCTTC CSVEGSGFGEFQGYTF
NA many TRBJ2-7 TRBV11-2 TGTGCCAGCAGCTTAGTTGTAGGTGCAGGGCCCTCCTACGAGCAGTACTTC CASSLVVGAGPSYEQYF
NA many TRBJ2-7 TRBV11-2 TGTGCCAGCAGCTTGATACAGGGAGATCACGAGCAGTACTTC CASSLIQGDHEQYF
NA few TRBJ2-7 TRBV9 TGTGCCAGCAGCGTTGCCCTCGGGATCTCCTACGAGCAGTACTTC CASSVALGISYEQYF
TRBD1 many TRBJ1-1 TRBV7-2 TGTGCCAGCAGCTGGAGACAGGGCAGGAACACTGAAGCTTTCTTT CASSWRQGRNTEAFF
NA few TRBJ1-4 TRBV7-9 TGTGCCAGCAGCCGGGAGAGTACTAATGAAAAACTGTTTTTT CASSRESTNEKLFF
NA NA TRBJ2-1 TRBV6-1 TGTGCCAGCAGTGAAACAGTCCAGGGTGTCGATGAGCAGTTCTTC CASSETVQGVDEQFF
TRBD1 many TRBJ2-7 TRBV6-5 TGTGCCAGCAGTTTACCGGGACAGGGTCGGGAGCAGTACTTC CASSLPGQGREQYF
TRBD2 many TRBJ2-3 TRBV28 TGTGCCAGCAGTTTACTACTAGCGGGTGGCACAGATACGCAGTATTTT CASSLLLAGGTDTQYF
NA many TRBJ2-1 TRBV28 TGTGCCAGCACCTGGGCCCCGTCCTCCAAGCAGTTCTTC CASTWAPSSKQFF